This TCR beta chain was observed in a study of blood T cell repertoires in COVID-19. Profiling relied on immunoSEQ multiplex PCR, and the TCRdb table lists in-frame clones only, not all of them. The profile shows around 130,000 clones, approximately 84% of them singletons. Germline V gene sequence: CDR1 SGHRS, CDR2 YFSETQ. The ends lost 4 bases at V and 3 bases at J; junction bases unmatched: 17. CDR3 size: 18 residues. Sequencing was carried out using PBMCs or T cells enriched from blood (not recorded which). This rearrangement joins TRBV5-1 to TRBJ2-7; 9 bases agree with TRBD1. The TCR was taken from a woman in her forties or fifties with acute COVID-19. This CDR3 is CASSHSTGGYFVSYEQYF. CDR3 nucleotide sequence: TGCGCCAGCAGCCACTCCACAGGGGGCTACTTTGTTAGCTACGAGCAGTACTTC.